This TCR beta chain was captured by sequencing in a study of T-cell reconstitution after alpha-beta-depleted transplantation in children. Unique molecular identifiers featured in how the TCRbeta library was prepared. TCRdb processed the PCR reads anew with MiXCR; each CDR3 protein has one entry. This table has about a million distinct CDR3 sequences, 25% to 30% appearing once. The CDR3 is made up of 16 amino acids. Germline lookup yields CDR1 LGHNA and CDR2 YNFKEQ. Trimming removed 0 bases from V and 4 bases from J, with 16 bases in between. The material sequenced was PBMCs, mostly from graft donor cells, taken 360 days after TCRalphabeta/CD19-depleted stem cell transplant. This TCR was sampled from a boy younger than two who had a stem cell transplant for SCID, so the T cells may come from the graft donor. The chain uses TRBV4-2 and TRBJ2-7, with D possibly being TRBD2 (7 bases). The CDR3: CASSQDRHREGYEQYF. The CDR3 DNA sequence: TGTGCCAGCAGCCAAGATCGACACAGGGAGGGATACGAGCAGTACTTC.